This T cell receptor (beta chain) was identified during a study of blood T cells in healthy people across ages. Study-level results: Estimates of total diversity, which came from one million sequenced T cells, were considered to be underestimates.

This CDR3 contains 13 residues. V shed 3 bases, J shed 3 bases, and the junction held 5 bases outside the gene matches. Germline V gene data show CDR1 as DFQATT and CDR2 as SNEGSKA (reference sequence). The second PCR ran roughly 7 to 11 cycles with a sample-barcoded 5' primer and J-beta primers. The authors tagged each cDNA molecule using a template-switch adaptor with 12 random nucleotides. MiXCR, run by TCRdb on the 5' RACE reads, gives a single entry per CDR3 protein. The table lists about 810,000 distinct CDR3 sequences, roughly 35% of them singletons, with over 10% in the top ten. As concerns this clonotype: Its matching antigen is unknown.

Total RNA, at least 6 micrograms per sample, was extracted from PBMCs. Sequencing input: blood. This chain joins TRBV20-1 and TRBJ2-7, with 7 bases that match TRBD1. The sequence was collected from a man between 18 and 35 years old in good health. CDR3 coding DNA: TGCAGTGCTAGGGACAGGAGGTTCTACGAGCAGTACTTC. Translated, it gives CSARDRRFYEQYF.